The 24 T cell receptor beta chains below all came from one sample that was sequenced in a study of T-cell reconstitution after alpha-beta-depleted transplantation in children. Preparation of the TCRbeta library involved a method that used unique molecular identifiers. In TCRdb, the PCR reads were re-called with MiXCR into one record per CDR3 protein. The table has 490,000 or so distinct CDR3 sequences, around 13% seen once; the top ten hold around 6%. Sample: PBMCs from the stem cell graft donor, taken from the stem cell graft. Source of these receptors: a human donor who donated a stem cell graft to a child with combined immunodeficiency.

The chain couples TRBV27 to TRBJ2-5, with TRBD1 identical over 10 bases. Germline assignment: CDR1 MNHEY and CDR2 SMNVEV (reference sequence). The J segment lost 5 bases and the V segment lost 0 bases, leaving 12 bases of the junction unmatched. CDR3 length: 18 amino acids. CDR3 region: CASSLSPGAGQGRETQYF. The CDR3 nucleotides are TGTGCCAGCAGTTTATCCCCCGGGGCGGGACAGGGGCGGGAGACCCAGTACTTC.

The rearrangement links TRBV7-8 to TRBJ1-5; D gene ambiguous. This CDR3 region has 12 residues. Germline CDR1 is SGHVS and CDR2 is FQNEAQ. Trimming took 0 bases from V and 7 from J, leaving 4 bases between them. CDR3 coding DNA: TGTGCCAGCAGCTTAGCGCTCCAGCCCCAGCATTTT. As protein: CASSLALQPQHF.

The chain links TRBV12-3 or TRBV12-4 to TRBJ2-6; D uncertain. V gave up 7 bases and J gave up 0 bases, with 16 bases separating them. CDR3 size: 17 residues. The chain's CDR3 is CASTQPPVYSGANVLTF. The DNA for the CDR3 is TGTGCCAGCACCCAACCCCCAGTTTACTCTGGGGCCAACGTCCTGACTTTC.

This clonotype was found a few times. The chain employs TRBV12-3 or TRBV12-4 and TRBJ1-6, with a possible D match to TRBD1 (5 bases). This CDR3 region has 15 residues. V was cut by 3 bases and J by 10 bases, with 16 bases left in between. DNA of the CDR3: TGTGCCAGCAGTTTGCAGGGCCGGTTTGGGTCACCCCTCCACTTT. It is translated as CASSLQGRFGSPLHF.

The chain carries TRBV7-2 and TRBJ2-3; D call uncertain. V was trimmed by 2 bases and J by 4 bases, leaving 10 bases between them. This CDR3 spans 14 amino acids. Germline CDR1 is SGHTA and CDR2 is FQGNSA. Here the CDR3 reads CASSLYPGADTQYF. The CDR3 nucleotides read TGTGCCAGCAGCTTATATCCTGGGGCAGATACGCAGTATTTT.

Only a few counts were recorded for this clonotype. The J gene is TRBJ2-3, the V gene TRBV5-1; 10 nucleotides agree with TRBD1. Per the germline V gene, CDR1 is SGHRS and CDR2 is YFSETQ. The V gene end was trimmed by 3 bases and the J gene end by 4 bases; junction bases not matched to a gene: 5. This CDR3 is 15 amino acids long. Here the CDR3 reads CASSSTDRGADTQYF. The CDR3 nucleotides are TGCGCCAGCAGCTCGACGGACAGGGGGGCAGATACGCAGTATTTT.

This clonotype was counted between two and nine times. The genes are TRBV2 and TRBJ2-2, with 11 positions matching TRBD2. Germline CDR1 SNHLY, CDR2 FYNNEI. Unmatched junction bases numbered 3, after V lost 2 bases and J lost 7 bases. There are 15 residues in the CDR3. The CDR3 coding sequence is TGTGCCAGCAGTGAACTAGCGGGAGGAATCGGGGAGCTGTTTTTT. Protein: CASSELAGGIGELFF.

This sequence joins TRBV6-2 or TRBV6-3 and TRBJ2-2; D is perhaps TRBD1 (6 bases). Germline CDR1 MNHEY, CDR2 SVGEGT. The germline V and J ends were trimmed by 4 bases and 0 bases, with 12 bases remaining between them. The CDR3 is 16 amino acids. Written as DNA, the CDR3 is TGTGCCAGCAGTTCCCGGGACACTTCGAACACCGGGGAGCTGTTTTTT. This gives the protein CASSSRDTSNTGELFF.

This clonotype turned up a few times. The genes are TRBV12-3 or TRBV12-4 and TRBJ2-1; possibly TRBD1 or TRBD2 for D (5 bases each). V gave up 3 bases and J gave up 9 bases, with 18 bases separating them. CDR3 size: 15 residues. The CDR3 protein is CASSFSVEGFGEQFF. The CDR3 nucleotides read TGTGCCAGCAGTTTTAGTGTAGAGGGGTTCGGTGAGCAGTTCTTC.

The gene calls are TRBV7-6 and TRBJ1-5; D gene uncertain. Germline CDR1 SGHVS, CDR2 FNYEAQ. V lost 6 bases and J 7 bases, leaving 7 bases between the germline ends. CDR3 length equals 11 residues. The CDR3 DNA reads as TGTGCCAGCAGAAGGAGGCAGCCCCAGCATTTT. It yields the protein CASRRRQPQHF.

In this sample, this clonotype turned up many times. The rearrangement joins TRBV12-3 or TRBV12-4 to TRBJ2-1, with D tentatively TRBD2 (6 bases). The V end lost 5 bases, the J end lost 9 bases, and 8 bases lay between the germline ends. The CDR3 has 11 residues. The chain's CDR3 is CASSAGSEQFF. The CDR3 DNA follows: TGTGCCAGCAGTGCGGGATCTGAGCAGTTCTTC.

Ten or more counts support this clonotype. The V call is TRBV9, the J call TRBJ1-1; possible D gene TRBD1, 6 bases. From germline, CDR1 is SGDLS and CDR2 YYNGEE. CDR3 length equals 15 residues. V lost 0 bases, J lost 1 base, and 10 bases lay in between. CDR3 region: CASSVVGHPNTEAFF. The CDR3 region has the DNA TGTGCCAGCAGCGTAGTGGGACATCCGAACACTGAAGCTTTCTTT.

The V gene is TRBV25-1, the J gene TRBJ2-7; perhaps TRBD1 as D (5 bases). Germline CDR1 MGHDK, CDR2 SYGVNS. This CDR3 contains 13 residues. The V gene lost 3 bases and the J gene lost 3 bases, with 9 bases spanning the gap. CDR3 nucleotide sequence: TGTGCCAGCAGTGAGTGGCAGGGCTACGAGCAGTACTTC. Translation gives CASSEWQGYEQYF.

This clonotype was detected a few times. The rearrangement joins TRBV7-2 to TRBJ2-2, with D perhaps TRBD1 (5 bases). The V gene lost 0 bases and the J gene lost 9 bases, with 11 bases spanning the gap. The CDR3 totals 14 residues. CDR1 and CDR2 (germline): SGHTA, FQGNSA. The CDR3 region has the DNA TGTGCCAGCAGCTTAGCGTCACAGGAACGGGAGCTGTTTTTT. Protein sequence: CASSLASQERELFF.

This clonotype was counted between two and nine times. The J gene is TRBJ1-5, the V gene TRBV4-1, with D hard to call. The V gene lost 2 bases and the J gene lost 1 base, with 9 bases spanning the gap. Germline V gene lookup returns CDR1 MGHRA and CDR2 YSYEKL. There are 15 residues in the CDR3. The CDR3 loop is CASSQILTSNQPQHF. The CDR3 nucleotides read TGCGCCAGCAGCCAAATTTTGACCAGCAATCAGCCCCAGCATTTT.

V gene TRBV9 combines with J gene TRBJ1-3; 9 bases agree with TRBD1. Losses at the gene ends were 4 bases for V and 2 bases for J; bases not matched to a gene: 10. The CDR3 length is 17 residues. The germline gives CDR1 SGDLS, CDR2 YYNGEE. CDR3 protein: CASSPRGDRAAGNTIYF. The CDR3 DNA sequence: TGTGCCAGCAGCCCCCGGGGGGACAGGGCGGCTGGAAACACCATATATTTT. The whole variable domain, filled in from reference TRBV9 and TRBJ1-3, reads DSGVTQTPKHLITATGQRVTLRCSPRSGDLSVYWYQQSLDQGLQFLIQYYNGEERAKGNILERFSAQQFPDLHSELNLSSLELGDSALYFCASSPRGDRAAGNTIYFGEGSWLTVV.

CDR3 region: CASRTGTVNTEAFF. CDR3 nucleotides: TGTGCCAGCAGAACCGGGACAGTGAACACTGAAGCTTTCTTT. V usage is TRBV7-2 and J usage is TRBJ1-1; 7 bases map to TRBD1. V lost 6 bases to trimming and J lost 0 bases; unmatched junction nucleotides: 4. Germline CDR1 is SGHTA and CDR2 is FQGNSA. This CDR3 is built from 14 residues.

This clonotype showed up many times. This chain connects TRBV12-3 or TRBV12-4 to TRBJ2-3; D might be TRBD2 (5 bases). The V gene lost 10 bases and the J gene lost 6 bases, with 11 bases spanning the gap. The CDR3 is 11 residues long. CDR3 nucleotides: TGTGCCACCAGCCCTAGCGATACGCAGTATTTT. Translation: CATSPSDTQYF.

The CDR3 coding sequence is TGTGCCCCCATTGTGAAGGGTTTCCAGCCCCAGCATTTT. Translated, it gives CAPIVKGFQPQHF. This rearrangement joins TRBV24-1 to TRBJ1-5; D is unclear. There are 13 residues in the CDR3. V was clipped by 12 bases and J by 7 bases, with 18 bases between them. Germline V gene data show CDR1 as KGHDR and CDR2 as SFDVKD.

This clonotype has only a few counts. This sequence joins TRBV24-1 and TRBJ2-1; 8 bases fit TRBD1. The V gene end was trimmed by 2 bases and the J gene end by 1 base; junction bases not matched to a gene: 3. Germline V gene data show CDR1 as KGHDR and CDR2 as SFDVKD. The CDR3 is made up of 16 amino acids. The CDR3 DNA follows: TGTGCCACCAGTGATTCGACAGGGGCGTCCTACAATGAGCAGTTCTTC. It yields the protein CATSDSTGASYNEQFF.

This clonotype came up many times. This chain joins TRBV10-3 and TRBJ1-5; tentatively, D is TRBD1 (5 bases). Germline values: CDR1 ENHRY, CDR2 SYGVKD. Trimming removed 0 bases from V and 1 base from J, with 10 bases in between. This CDR3 has 16 amino acids. The chain's CDR3 is CAISESQGVSNQPQHF. The CDR3 DNA sequence: TGTGCCATCAGTGAGTCCCAGGGTGTCAGCAATCAGCCCCAGCATTTT.

At least ten counts were recorded for this clonotype. The J gene is TRBJ2-3, the V gene TRBV20-1, with 8 positions matching TRBD2. Looked up from germline, CDR1 is DFQATT and CDR2 is SNEGSKA (reference sequence). After removal of 2 bases from V and 2 bases from J, the junction contained 3 bases not matched to a gene. The CDR3 runs 14 residues. The CDR3 DNA reads as TGCAGTGCTAGACGGGGGGGCCCCACAGATACGCAGTATTTT. As protein: CSARRGGPTDTQYF.

The sample holds many counts of this clonotype. The J gene is TRBJ2-5, the V gene TRBV10-3, with 13 nucleotides matching TRBD2. Looked up from germline, CDR1 is ENHRY and CDR2 is SYGVKD. The trim removed 4 bases at V and 5 bases at J, leaving 7 bases unmatched. The CDR3 has 16 residues. The CDR3 sequence: CAISAGTSGAHETQYF. As DNA, the CDR3 is TGTGCCATCAGTGCAGGGACTAGCGGGGCTCATGAGACCCAGTACTTC.

This clonotype was counted at least ten times. The J gene is TRBJ1-2, the V gene TRBV29-1; D is undetermined. With 2 bases removed from V and 0 bases from J, the gap between germline ends came to 7 bases. Per germline, CDR1 SQVTM and CDR2 ANQGSEA. The CDR3 runs 13 residues. CDR3 residues: CSVETGTNYGYTF. CDR3 nucleotide sequence: TGCAGCGTTGAAACCGGGACTAACTATGGCTACACCTTC.